The 21 T cell receptor beta chains below were found in one sample sequenced in a study of blood T cell repertoires in COVID-19. TCRdb's table, derived via immunoSEQ multiplex PCR, lists solely in-frame clones and lacks some. The sample holds around 68,000 clones, approximately 90% seen once. The source material was peripheral blood. The source is a human donor in a cohort sampled during active COVID-19.

The chain combines TRBV11-2 with TRBJ2-1, with D perhaps TRBD2 (6 bases). The germline V gene encodes CDR1 SGHAT and CDR2 FQNNGV. Trimming pared 6 bases from V and 7 bases from J, leaving 13 bases between. This CDR3 region has 13 residues. CDR3 coding DNA: TGTGCCAGCAGGAACCGGGACTTTAATGAGCAGTTCTTC. This encodes CASRNRDFNEQFF. Supplemented by reference TRBV11-2 and TRBJ2-1, the full variable domain reads EAGVAQSPRYKIIEKRQSVAFWCNPISGHATLYWYQQILGQGPKLLIQFQNNGVVDDSQLPKDRFSAERLKGVDSTLKIQPAKLEDSAVYLCASRNRDFNEQFFGPGTRLTVL.

The chain combines TRBV2 with TRBJ2-5, with D possibly matching TRBD2 (5 bases). Trimming took off 9 bases at V and 5 bases at J, with 16 bases between the two ends. The CDR3 is 13 residues long. CDR1 SNHLY and CDR2 FYNNEI come from the germline V gene. The CDR3 nucleotides are TGTGCCAGTTCTAGTGCTCCGGGGGAGACCCAGTACTTC. Residues: CASSSAPGETQYF.

J is TRBJ2-3 and V is TRBV9, with a weak D call TRBD2 (6 bases). The CDR3 covers 15 residues. V was clipped by 2 bases and J by 6 bases, with 16 bases between them. CDR1 SGDLS and CDR2 YYNGEE come from the germline V gene. The CDR3 region is CASSVGGLLEDTQYF. DNA of the CDR3: TGTGCCAGCAGCGTTGGGGGACTTCTTGAGGATACGCAGTATTTT.

The rearrangement uses TRBV29-1 and TRBJ2-3; 7 bases map to TRBD1. Germline lookup yields CDR1 SQVTM and CDR2 ANQGSEA. V was clipped by 4 bases and J by 5 bases; unmatched bases: 9. This CDR3 is 14 amino acids long. CDR3 DNA sequence: TGCAGCGTTGCCGACAGGGAACTACAAGATACGCAGTATTTT. This sequence encodes CSVADRELQDTQYF.

J is TRBJ2-1 and V is TRBV9; D is perhaps TRBD2 (6 bases). CDR1 and CDR2 (germline): SGDLS, YYNGEE. CDR3 length: 13 amino acids. V was pared by 0 bases and J by 6 bases, with 7 bases between. CDR3 coding DNA: TGTGCCAGCAGCGTAGGGGGAGGCAATGAGCAGTTCTTC. This translates into CASSVGGGNEQFF.

The genes are TRBV7-2 and TRBJ2-7, with D possibly TRBD1 on 5 matching bases. There are 14 residues in the CDR3. Germline CDR1 SGHTA, CDR2 FQGNSA. The V and J ends lost 0 bases and 7 bases respectively, with 13 bases between them. CDR3 amino acids: CASSLARQLGEQYF. CDR3 coding DNA: TGTGCCAGCAGCTTAGCGAGACAGTTGGGGGAGCAGTACTTC. Based on the CDR3 plus reference TRBV7-2 and TRBJ2-7, the full variable domain is GAGVSQSPSNKVTEKGKDVELRCDPISGHTALYWYRQSLGQGLEFLIYFQGNSAPDKSGLPSDRFSAERTGGSVSTLTIQRTQQEDSAVYLCASSLARQLGEQYFGPGTRLTVT.

This clone appeared a few times. The V gene is TRBV25-1, the J gene TRBJ1-3; TRBD1 agrees at 7 bases. Germline V gives CDR1 MGHDK, CDR2 SYGVNS. V lost 6 bases, J lost 4 bases, and 6 bases stayed unmatched. This CDR3 has 14 residues. DNA of the CDR3: TGTGCCAGCAGCCCAACAGGGGTCGGAAACACCATATATTTT. It encodes CASSPTGVGNTIYF.

V usage is TRBV12-3 or TRBV12-4 and J usage is TRBJ1-2, with D perhaps TRBD1 (5 bases). V was pared by 7 bases and J by 5 bases, with 14 bases between. CDR3 length: 13 amino acids. In DNA, the CDR3 is TGTGCCAGCACCTTGGGCAGGGTATATGGCTACACCTTC. It encodes CASTLGRVYGYTF.

Here the CDR3 reads CASSDTLASGELFF. DNA of the CDR3: TGCGCCAGCAGTGACACCCTAGCGTCCGGGGAGCTGTTTTTT. This chain connects TRBV10-1 to TRBJ2-2, with D tentatively TRBD2 (6 bases). Germline V gene lookup returns CDR1 WNHNN and CDR2 SYGVQD (reference sequence). Deletions cut 3 bases from V and 6 bases from J, with 11 bases between. The CDR3 is made up of 14 amino acids.

This chain links TRBV10-3 with TRBJ1-2; possible D gene TRBD1, 5 bases. CDR1 is ENHRY and CDR2 is SYGVKD in the germline V gene. This CDR3 contains 13 residues. V gave up 4 bases and J gave up 1 base, with 7 bases separating them. CDR3 protein: CAISGQGNYGYTF. As DNA, the CDR3 is TGTGCCATCAGTGGGCAGGGTAACTATGGCTACACCTTC.

This clone was counted only a few times. The chain carries TRBV5-4 and TRBJ2-3; no clear D gene. Germline-derived CDR1 and CDR2 are SGHNT and YYREEE (reference sequence). This CDR3 contains 15 residues. Deletions cut 3 bases from V and 2 bases from J, with 13 bases between. CDR3 region: CASSSVQLATDTQYF. The CDR3 bases are TGTGCCAGCAGCTCGGTCCAGTTAGCCACAGATACGCAGTATTTT.

The chain recombines TRBV29-1 with TRBJ2-7; 7 nucleotides agree with TRBD1. The ends lost 7 bases at V and 3 bases at J; junction bases unmatched: 3. Germline V gene lookup returns CDR1 SQVTM and CDR2 ANQGSEA. This CDR3 has 11 amino acids. The chain's CDR3 is CSARTGYEQYF. The CDR3 DNA reads TGCAGCGCCCGGACAGGCTACGAGCAGTACTTC.

This clone turned up a few times. The V gene is TRBV5-6, the J gene TRBJ1-5, with unresolved D. The CDR3 is 14 amino acids. Germline V gene lookup returns CDR1 SGHDT and CDR2 YYEEEE. V lost 0 bases and J 3 bases, leaving 7 bases between the germline ends. The CDR3 region has the DNA TGTGCCAGCAGCTTGGGACTCGACAATCAGCCCCAGCATTTT. Amino acids: CASSLGLDNQPQHF.

This chain connects TRBV19 to TRBJ2-3; maybe TRBD1 (7 bases). There are 15 residues in the CDR3. V gave up 6 bases and J gave up 6 bases, with 19 bases separating them. Germline V lookup: CDR1 LNHDA, CDR2 SQIVND (reference sequence). This CDR3 is CASRLRGRDQDTQYF. The CDR3 DNA sequence: TGTGCCAGTAGGTTAAGGGGGCGGGATCAGGATACGCAGTATTTT.

The chain recombines TRBV29-1 with TRBJ2-1; no clear D gene. Germline V lookup: CDR1 SQVTM, CDR2 ANQGSEA. CDR3 length: 14 amino acids. V lost 6 bases, J lost 0 bases, and 12 bases lay in between. Written as DNA, the CDR3 is TGCAGCGTGCTCTTGGCTAGCTCCTACAATGAGCAGTTCTTC. Protein sequence: CSVLLASSYNEQFF.

The chain uses TRBV7-2 and TRBJ2-7; weak D call: TRBD2 (5 bases). CDR3 length equals 13 residues. Germline lookup yields CDR1 SGHTA and CDR2 FQGNSA. V was clipped by 5 bases and J by 3 bases, with 11 bases between them. In DNA form, the CDR3 reads TGTGCCAGCAGCGGTACGGGGAACTACGAGCAGTACTTC. Its protein is CASSGTGNYEQYF.

V and J are TRBV6-4 and TRBJ2-2, with D hard to call. With 6 bases removed from V and 4 bases from J, the gap between germline ends came to 9 bases. The CDR3 length is 13 residues. Germline lookup yields CDR1 MRHNA and CDR2 SNTAGT. The CDR3 coding sequence is TGTGCCAGCAGCCACAACCCCACCGGGGAGCTGTTTTTT. This codes for CASSHNPTGELFF.

The V gene is TRBV18, the J gene TRBJ1-6; TRBD1 is a possible D gene (6 bases). V shed 3 bases and J shed 10 bases, with 13 bases lying between them. Germline CDR1 reads KGHSH; CDR2 reads LQKENI. The CDR3 runs to 14 residues. The CDR3 loop reads CASSPTGLNSPLHF. CDR3 DNA sequence: TGTGCCAGCTCACCTACAGGGTTGAACTCACCCCTCCACTTT.

The V and J genes are TRBV6-5 and TRBJ2-7, with a weak D call TRBD1 (6 bases). The CDR3 extends over 16 amino acids. Germline V gene sequence: CDR1 MNHEY, CDR2 SVGAGI. The V gene lost 2 bases and the J gene lost 3 bases, with 17 bases spanning the gap. The CDR3 sequence: CASSYGLQGPIYEQYF. The CDR3 DNA is TGTGCCAGCAGTTACGGCTTACAGGGTCCAATCTACGAGCAGTACTTC.

This chain joins TRBV6-6 and TRBJ2-7; 11 bases agree with TRBD1. The CDR3 contains 14 residues. The germline V gene has CDR1 MNHNY and CDR2 SVGAGI (reference sequence). J gave up 5 bases and V 8 bases, and 8 bases lay outside the gene matches. The CDR3, as DNA: TGTGCCAGCCGCCGAGGGACAGGGGGGAACGAGCAGTACTTC. Translated: CASRRGTGGNEQYF.

The J gene is TRBJ1-2, the V gene TRBV27, with a tentative D call TRBD1 (5 bases). The germline V gene encodes CDR1 MNHEY and CDR2 SMNVEV (reference sequence). The CDR3 consists of 16 residues. Between the trimmed V and J ends, which lost 7 bases and 3 bases, there was a span of 21 bases. For the CDR3, the DNA is TGTGCCAGCACTTCCCTCGGGGGGGTTGGCTACTATGGCTACACCTTC. Amino acids: CASTSLGGVGYYGYTF.